This paragraph covers one TCR beta chain sequence. The antigen is not known. This record comes from a study of vaccination and CD4 T cells after COVID-19. Study-wide points: Vaccine-specific clones in convalescent patients were spike mono-reactive in 304 of 307 cases. Convalescent patients studied were relatively few, and early post-infection timepoints were absent.

The treatment was: roughly 10-day PBMC culture with coronavirus spike peptide pools or control peptides (ViraFEST assay). ViraFEST used peptide pools to expand antigen-specific T cells, then sequenced TCRs. Germline V CDR1 and CDR2: MGHDK, SYGVNS. The CDR3 length is 13 residues. With 6 bases removed from V and 0 bases from J, the gap between germline ends came to 6 bases. The assay that was used to sequence DNA from cultured CD4+ T cells was the Oncomine TCR Beta short-read assay. MiXCR was run by TCRdb on the PCR reads, yielding one entry per CDR3 protein. The sample carries about 21,000 distinct CDR3 sequences, approximately 40% recorded once.

The sequence was collected from a human donor who received a COVID-19 vaccine. This chain links TRBV25-1 with TRBJ1-3, with no clear D. The input for sequencing was CD4+ T cells from blood, cultured in vitro, taken before SARS-CoV-2 vaccination. The CDR3 nucleotides are TGTGCCAGCAGAGGCTTCTCTGGAAACACCATATATTTT. Residues: CASRGFSGNTIYF.